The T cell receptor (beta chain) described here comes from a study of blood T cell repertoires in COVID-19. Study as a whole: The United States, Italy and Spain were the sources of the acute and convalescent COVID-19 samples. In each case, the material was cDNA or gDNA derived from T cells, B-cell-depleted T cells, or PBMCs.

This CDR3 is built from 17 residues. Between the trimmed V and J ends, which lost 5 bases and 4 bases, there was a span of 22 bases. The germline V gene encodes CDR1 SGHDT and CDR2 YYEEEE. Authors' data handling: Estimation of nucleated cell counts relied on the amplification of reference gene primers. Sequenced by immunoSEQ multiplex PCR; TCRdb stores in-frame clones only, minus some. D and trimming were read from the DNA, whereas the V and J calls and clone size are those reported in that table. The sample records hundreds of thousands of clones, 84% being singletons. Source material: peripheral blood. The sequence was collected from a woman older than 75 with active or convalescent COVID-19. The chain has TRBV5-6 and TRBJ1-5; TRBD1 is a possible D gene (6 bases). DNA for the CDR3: TGTGCCAGCAGTTCCTGGGTGACAGGCGCCGTTAATCAGCCCCAGCATTTT. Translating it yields CASSSWVTGAVNQPQHF.